This T cell receptor (beta chain) was recorded in a study of T cells in women clearing cervical HPV infection. Turning to this clone: What it binds is unknown. With the read ending 3 residues before the CDR3 end, the germline J gene is used to fill in that end.

This CDR3 contains 15 residues. Germline V gene lookup returns CDR1 SEHNR and CDR2 FQNEAQ (reference sequence). V shed 3 bases and J 5 bases; nucleotides not matched to a gene: 7. Study-level findings and limits: Repertoire richness, not evenness, was significantly elevated in CIN3+ cases versus controls. Combining TCR richness with V gene abundances gave roughly 0.88 AUC.

Sequencing used immunoSEQ multiplex PCR; TCRdb keeps in-frame clones, though not all of them. The sample table sets out 25,000 to 30,000 clones. The chain couples TRBV7-9 to TRBJ1-5; 7 nucleotides align to TRBD1. The sequence was collected from a woman aged 18 to 69 with a cervical HPV16 infection that either progressed to CIN3+ or cleared (not recorded which). The sequencing input was blood buffy coat. The CDR3 spells CASSFWTGVDQPQHF. The DNA read from the CDR3 is TGTGCCAGCAGCTTCTGGACAGGAGTAGATCAGCCC.